Presented here are 18 T cell receptor beta chains from one specimen sequenced in a study of monozygotic twins with inflammatory bowel disease. TCRdb derives one entry per CDR3 protein from the 5' RACE reads, leaving out DNA. Its table lists fewer than 450,000 distinct CDR3 sequences. Source material: blood. The source of these receptors is a human donor with ulcerative colitis or Crohn's disease, or a healthy co-twin of an affected twin (not recorded which).

The rearrangement joins TRBV5-1 to TRBJ1-5. This CDR3 is built from 15 residues. Germline assignment: CDR1 SGHRS and CDR2 YFSETQ. The CDR3 is CASSRFRSSNQPQHF. The full variable domain, in which reference TRBV5-1 and TRBJ1-5 provide the parts outside the CDR3, is KAGVTQTPRYLIKTRGQQVTLSCSPISGHRSVSWYQQTPGQGLQFLFEYFSETQRNKGNFPGRFSGRQFSNSRSEMNVSTLELGDSALYLCASSRFRSSNQPQHFGDGTRLSIL.

This sequence joins TRBV7-9 and TRBJ1-6. Germline values: CDR1 SEHNR, CDR2 FQNEAQ (reference sequence). This CDR3 contains 16 residues. The CDR3 sequence is CASSGESKTYNSPLHF. Using reference TRBV7-9 and TRBJ1-6 for the parts outside the CDR3, the full variable domain is DTGVSQNPRHKITKRGQNVTFRCDPISEHNRLYWYRQTLGQGPEFLTYFQNEAQLEKSRLLSDRFSAERPKGSFSTLEIQRTEQGDSAMYLCASSGESKTYNSPLHFGNGTRLTVT.

The rearrangement links TRBV20-1 to TRBJ2-7; the TCRdb call, TRBD1, lacks DNA for checking. This CDR3 comprises 13 residues. CDR1 and CDR2 from the germline V gene are DFQATT and SNEGSKA (reference sequence). This chain's CDR3 is CSATGQGVYEQYF.

The V and J genes are TRBV20-1 and TRBJ1-1. CDR3 size: 12 residues. The germline V gene encodes CDR1 DFQATT and CDR2 SNEGSKA (reference sequence). CDR3 residues: CSAPHRNTEAFF.

This chain joins TRBV19 and TRBJ1-4; with no DNA, the TCRdb D assignment of TRBD1 cannot be verified. The CDR3 runs to 16 residues. Germline values: CDR1 LNHDA, CDR2 SQIVND (reference sequence). CDR3 sequence reads: CASSIFGGQGNEKLFF. Combining the CDR3 with reference TRBV19 and TRBJ1-4 gives the whole variable domain DGGITQSPKYLFRKEGQNVTLSCEQNLNHDAMYWYRQDPGQGLRLIYYSQIVNDFQKGDIAEGYSVSREKKESFPLTVTSAQKNPTAFYLCASSIFGGQGNEKLFFGSGTQLSVL.

The V call is TRBV7-9, the J call TRBJ1-4. The CDR3 length is 17 residues. Germline V gene data show CDR1 as SEHNR and CDR2 as FQNEAQ (reference sequence). This CDR3 is CASSLGRPIGTNEKLFF.

The gene calls are TRBV6-1 and TRBJ1-2. The CDR3 is 15 residues long. Germline V gives CDR1 MNHNS, CDR2 SASEGT. The CDR3 region is CASSPRGYSLGGYTF.

This chain's CDR3 is CASSFSGGFTGELFF. The V and J genes are TRBV7-3 and TRBJ2-2; TCRdb calls TRBD2, which cannot be checked without DNA. The CDR3 has 15 amino acids. In germline, CDR1 is SGHTA, CDR2 FQGTGA.

The chain carries TRBV12-3 or TRBV12-4 and TRBJ2-5; TCRdb indicates TRBD1, and absent DNA this call remains unverified. The CDR3 contains 15 residues. CDR3 sequence reads: CASSLAVTGGETQYF.

The rearrangement uses TRBV6-5 and TRBJ1-6; TCRdb calls TRBD1, which cannot be checked without DNA. Germline-derived CDR1 and CDR2 are MNHEY and SVGAGI. CDR3 length: 16 residues. The chain's CDR3 is CASSYSIGGYNSPLHF.

V usage is TRBV9 and J usage is TRBJ2-2; TCRdb's assignment of TRBD1 cannot be checked, as there is no DNA. Germline CDR1 and CDR2: SGDLS and YYNGEE. The CDR3 is 15 residues long. The chain's CDR3 is CASKRGAALTGELFF. Full variable domain (remainder filled in from reference TRBV9 and TRBJ2-2): DSGVTQTPKHLITATGQRVTLRCSPRSGDLSVYWYQQSLDQGLQFLIQYYNGEERAKGNILERFSAQQFPDLHSELNLSSLELGDSALYFCASKRGAALTGELFFGEGSRLTVL.

The chain carries TRBV20-1 and TRBJ2-7; as DNA is missing, the TRBD1 call by TCRdb cannot be tested. The length of the CDR3 is 14 residues. Germline loops: CDR1 DFQATT, CDR2 SNEGSKA (reference sequence). The CDR3 protein is CSARAKDGGYEQYF.

The chain joins TRBV29-1 to TRBJ1-5; no DNA is available, so the TRBD1 call from TCRdb remains unchecked. Germline CDR1 reads SQVTM; CDR2 reads ANQGSEA. The CDR3 is made up of 15 amino acids. The CDR3 loop is CSVELAPKVGQPQHF.

This chain joins TRBV4-1 and TRBJ1-2; TCRdb's D call, TRBD1, is unchecked because there is no DNA. Germline assignment: CDR1 MGHRA and CDR2 YSYEKL. This CDR3 comprises 17 residues. This CDR3 reads CASSQDRQGGFDYGYTF.

This chain's CDR3 is CASSEAGTGGYEQYF. The chain carries TRBV6-1 and TRBJ2-7; TCRdb lists TRBD1, though no DNA is available to test this call. Germline V gene lookup returns CDR1 MNHNS and CDR2 SASEGT. The CDR3 totals 15 residues.

V is TRBV20-1 and J is TRBJ2-1. The V gene's germline CDR1 is DFQATT and CDR2 SNEGSKA (reference sequence). This CDR3 comprises 12 residues. The CDR3 reads CSAYRLGSEQFF.

This chain connects TRBV7-3 to TRBJ1-2. The CDR3 contains 15 residues. The germline CDR1 and CDR2 sequences are SGHTA and FQGTGA. This CDR3 reads CASSPSGGLDPGYTF.

V usage is TRBV3-1 and J usage is TRBJ2-7; TCRdb reports TRBD1, a call that lacks DNA to check it against. This CDR3 spans 15 amino acids. Per germline, CDR1 LGHDT and CDR2 YNNKEL (reference sequence). The CDR3 sequence is CASSQGVGGGDEQYF.